A selection of T cell receptor beta chains follows, all from one sample in a study of shared clonotypes between healthy human individuals. TCRdb keeps only in-frame clones here, not all; method: immunoSEQ multiplex PCR. The sample contains about 1 million clones, about 70% of which appear only once. Sequenced sample: memory CD4+ T cells sorted from blood. These receptors were taken from a man aged 18 to 35 in good health. The CDR3 runs from the conserved cysteine through the conserved F or W. A D gene is named only where the DNA matches it firmly. Only part of the rows carry a size: once, few, many, or a class if the clone is expanded.

v_gene: TRBV7-6
len: 15
j_gene: TRBJ2-7
d_gene: TRBD1
abundance: NA
CDR3nt: TGTGCCAGCAGCTTAGAACAGGGGTCCAGATACGAGCAGTACTTC
CDR3aa: CASSLEQGSRYEQYF

v_gene: TRBV18
len: 13
j_gene: TRBJ1-3
d_gene: TRBD1
abundance: once
CDR3nt: TGTGCCAGCTCACCCGGGACAGCCAACACCATATATTTT
CDR3aa: CASSPGTANTIYF

v_gene: TRBV5-5
len: 15
j_gene: TRBJ2-5
d_gene: NA
abundance: NA
CDR3nt: TGTGCCAGCAGCTTGGGAGGACGGAGCGGGGAGACCCAGTACTTC
CDR3aa: CASSLGGRSGETQYF

v_gene: TRBV5-4
len: 14
j_gene: TRBJ2-7
d_gene: NA
abundance: NA
CDR3nt: TGTGCCAGCAGCTCCGGAGGGGGCAGCAACGAGCAGTACTTC
CDR3aa: CASSSGGGSNEQYF

v_gene: TRBV19
len: 23
j_gene: TRBJ2-6
d_gene: TRBD2
abundance: NA
CDR3nt: TGTGCCAGTAGCGCCACTCCGGGACTAGCGGGAGGGTCAAGTATTGCTGGGGCCAACGTCCTGACTTTC
CDR3aa: CASSATPGLAGGSSIAGANVLTF

v_gene: TRBV30
len: 17
j_gene: TRBJ2-3
d_gene: NA
abundance: once
CDR3nt: TGTGCCTGGAGTGTTGGTGTGGGACAAGGTTACACAGATACGCAGTATTTT
CDR3aa: CAWSVGVGQGYTDTQYF

v_gene: TRBV18
len: 13
j_gene: TRBJ1-4
d_gene: NA
abundance: NA
CDR3nt: TGTGCCAGCTCACCCCTACTTGGAGAAAAACTGTTTTTT
CDR3aa: CASSPLLGEKLFF

v_gene: TRBV11-2
len: 16
j_gene: TRBJ2-7
d_gene: NA
abundance: NA
CDR3nt: TGTGCCAGCAGCTTAGCGGGCGGGGCCAGCTCCTACGAGCAGTACTTC
CDR3aa: CASSLAGGASSYEQYF

v_gene: TRBV6-5
len: 15
j_gene: TRBJ2-2
d_gene: TRBD1
abundance: once
CDR3nt: TGTGCCAGCAGTCCGGGGACAGCGAACACCGGGGAGCTGTTTTTT
CDR3aa: CASSPGTANTGELFF

v_gene: TRBV27
len: 13
j_gene: TRBJ2-3
d_gene: NA
abundance: NA
CDR3nt: TGTGCCAGCAGTTTGGGTTTCACAGATACGCAGTATTTT
CDR3aa: CASSLGFTDTQYF

v_gene: TRBV5-6
len: 15
j_gene: TRBJ1-1
d_gene: TRBD1
abundance: NA
CDR3nt: TGTGCCAGCAGCCAGGCAGGGGGCGCCAGTATAGGAGCTTTCTTT
CDR3aa: CASSQAGGASIGAFF

v_gene: TRBV6-5
len: 12
j_gene: TRBJ2-3
d_gene: NA
abundance: NA
CDR3nt: TGTGCCAGCAGTTACTCGGGTGATACGCAGTATTTT
CDR3aa: CASSYSGDTQYF

v_gene: TRBV9
len: 15
j_gene: TRBJ1-4
d_gene: NA
abundance: NA
CDR3nt: TGTGCCAGCAGCGCTCAGGGCCACTCTAATGAAAAACTGTTTTTT
CDR3aa: CASSAQGHSNEKLFF

v_gene: TRBV7-2
len: 14
j_gene: TRBJ1-3
d_gene: NA
abundance: once
CDR3nt: TGTGCCAGCAGCCTCGGATTCTCTGGAAACACCATATATTTT
CDR3aa: CASSLGFSGNTIYF